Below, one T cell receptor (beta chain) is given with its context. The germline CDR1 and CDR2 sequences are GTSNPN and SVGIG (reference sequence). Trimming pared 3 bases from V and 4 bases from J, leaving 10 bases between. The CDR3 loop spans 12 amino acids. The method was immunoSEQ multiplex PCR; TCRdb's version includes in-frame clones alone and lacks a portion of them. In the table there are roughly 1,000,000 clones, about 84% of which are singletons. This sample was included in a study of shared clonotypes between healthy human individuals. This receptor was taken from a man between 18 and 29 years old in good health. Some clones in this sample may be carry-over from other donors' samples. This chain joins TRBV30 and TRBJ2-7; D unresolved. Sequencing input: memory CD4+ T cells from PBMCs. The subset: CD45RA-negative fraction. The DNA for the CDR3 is TGTGCCTGGAGGGCACTAAGTTACGAGCAGTACTTC. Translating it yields CAWRALSYEQYF. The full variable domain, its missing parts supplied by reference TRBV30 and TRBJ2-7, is SQTIHQWPATLVQPVGSPLSLECTVEGTSNPNLYWYRQAAGRGLQLLFYSVGIGQISSEVPQNLSASRPQDRQFILSSKKLLLSDSGFYLCAWRALSYEQYFGPGTRLTVT.